Shown below are 6 T cell receptor beta chains from a single sample sequenced in a study of blood T cell repertoires in COVID-19. TCRdb's copy holds only in-frame clones and misses some; the assay was immunoSEQ multiplex PCR. The sample includes 300,000 or so clones, around 90% of them seen just once. The sample comprised peripheral blood. Receptors were obtained from a man aged 50 or older with active or convalescent COVID-19.

This clone was detected only a few times. This CDR3 is CASSLAGFGNEQYF. As DNA, the CDR3 is TGCGCCAGCAGCCTAGCGGGCTTTGGGAACGAGCAGTACTTC. The rearrangement joins TRBV4-1 to TRBJ2-7, with 7 bases identical to TRBD2. The V segment lost 4 bases and the J segment 5 bases; nucleotides outside the gene matches: 8. From germline, CDR1 is MGHRA and CDR2 YSYEKL. This CDR3 has 14 amino acids.

The V and J genes are TRBV5-8 and TRBJ1-6, with TRBD1 matching over 7 bases. V was clipped by 1 base and J by 8 bases; unmatched bases: 9. This CDR3 is 16 amino acids long. The germline gives CDR1 SGHTS, CDR2 YDEGEE. CDR3 bases: TGTGCCAGCAGCTTGTTCTGGCCCCAGGGGGATTCACCCCTCCACTTT. Its translation: CASSLFWPQGDSPLHF. Filled out from reference TRBV5-8 and TRBJ1-6, the complete variable domain reads EAGVTQSPTHLIKTRGQQATLRCSPISGHTSVYWYQQALGLGLQFLLWYDEGEERNRGNFPPRFSGRQFPNYSSELNVNALELEDSALYLCASSLFWPQGDSPLHFGNGTRLTVT.

The J gene is TRBJ2-7, the V gene TRBV7-2; TRBD2 aligns across 8 bases. The germline V gene has CDR1 SGHTA and CDR2 FQGNSA. CDR3 length: 15 amino acids. The junction had 8 bases not matched to a gene; V was cut back by 4 bases and J by 3 bases. CDR3 region: CASSSHRGGDYEQYF. CDR3 DNA sequence: TGTGCCAGCAGCTCCCATCGGGGGGGGGACTACGAGCAGTACTTC.

The chain uses TRBV28 and TRBJ2-5; 12 positions agree with TRBD2. Per germline, CDR1 MDHEN and CDR2 SYDVKM. V shed 3 bases, J shed 6 bases, and the junction held 8 bases outside the gene matches. The length of the CDR3 is 16 residues. The CDR3: CASSLASGGAVQTQYF. The CDR3 DNA follows: TGTGCCAGCAGTTTGGCTAGCGGGGGGGCCGTCCAGACCCAGTACTTC.

Concerning this clone itself: Relative to the germline gene, one junction end is altered; a read error may explain this. V and J are TRBV6-5 and TRBJ2-7; the D is unclear. The CDR3 contains 14 residues. Germline V CDR1 and CDR2: MNHEY, SVGAGI. The CDR3 DNA sequence: TGTGCCAGCAGTTACTCTCGGTCCTCCCACGAGCAGTACTTC. Residues: CASSYSRSSHEQYF.

The chain combines TRBV4-1 with TRBJ2-1; 7 bases are a match to TRBD2. This CDR3 has 20 residues. Germline CDR1 is MGHRA and CDR2 is YSYEKL. Trimming took 0 bases from V and 0 from J; bases not matched to a gene: 14. The CDR3: CASSQDLTVMGGGSYNEQFF. CDR3 coding DNA: TGCGCCAGCAGCCAAGATCTAACTGTTATGGGGGGGGGCTCCTACAATGAGCAGTTCTTC.